This entry is about one T cell receptor (beta chain). This entry is derived from a study of blood T cell repertoires in COVID-19. In the study overall: The United States, Italy and Spain provided the acute and convalescent COVID-19 samples. In each case, the material was cDNA or gDNA derived from T cells, B-cell-depleted T cells, or PBMCs.

Here immunoSEQ multiplex PCR was the method, and the copy in TCRdb shows in-frame clones only, minus some. The sample lists 200,000 to 250,000 clones, approximately 87% occurring once. Participants came from about two dozen US areas, aged about 18 to 89 years. Source material: PBMCs or T cells enriched from blood (not recorded which). This TCR was recovered from a woman aged 50 to 65 in a cohort exposed to, infected with or recovered from COVID-19 (not recorded which).

In DNA, the CDR3 is TGCGCCAGCAGCCAAGATCTGGGTTCAGGGGATCAGCCCCAGCATTTT. It codes for CASSQDLGSGDQPQHF. The V gene is TRBV4-3, the J gene TRBJ1-5, with D possibly being TRBD1 (6 bases). Trimming took 0 bases from V and 5 from J, leaving 14 bases between them. Germline V gene sequence: CDR1 LGHNA, CDR2 YSLEER. The CDR3 extends over 16 amino acids.